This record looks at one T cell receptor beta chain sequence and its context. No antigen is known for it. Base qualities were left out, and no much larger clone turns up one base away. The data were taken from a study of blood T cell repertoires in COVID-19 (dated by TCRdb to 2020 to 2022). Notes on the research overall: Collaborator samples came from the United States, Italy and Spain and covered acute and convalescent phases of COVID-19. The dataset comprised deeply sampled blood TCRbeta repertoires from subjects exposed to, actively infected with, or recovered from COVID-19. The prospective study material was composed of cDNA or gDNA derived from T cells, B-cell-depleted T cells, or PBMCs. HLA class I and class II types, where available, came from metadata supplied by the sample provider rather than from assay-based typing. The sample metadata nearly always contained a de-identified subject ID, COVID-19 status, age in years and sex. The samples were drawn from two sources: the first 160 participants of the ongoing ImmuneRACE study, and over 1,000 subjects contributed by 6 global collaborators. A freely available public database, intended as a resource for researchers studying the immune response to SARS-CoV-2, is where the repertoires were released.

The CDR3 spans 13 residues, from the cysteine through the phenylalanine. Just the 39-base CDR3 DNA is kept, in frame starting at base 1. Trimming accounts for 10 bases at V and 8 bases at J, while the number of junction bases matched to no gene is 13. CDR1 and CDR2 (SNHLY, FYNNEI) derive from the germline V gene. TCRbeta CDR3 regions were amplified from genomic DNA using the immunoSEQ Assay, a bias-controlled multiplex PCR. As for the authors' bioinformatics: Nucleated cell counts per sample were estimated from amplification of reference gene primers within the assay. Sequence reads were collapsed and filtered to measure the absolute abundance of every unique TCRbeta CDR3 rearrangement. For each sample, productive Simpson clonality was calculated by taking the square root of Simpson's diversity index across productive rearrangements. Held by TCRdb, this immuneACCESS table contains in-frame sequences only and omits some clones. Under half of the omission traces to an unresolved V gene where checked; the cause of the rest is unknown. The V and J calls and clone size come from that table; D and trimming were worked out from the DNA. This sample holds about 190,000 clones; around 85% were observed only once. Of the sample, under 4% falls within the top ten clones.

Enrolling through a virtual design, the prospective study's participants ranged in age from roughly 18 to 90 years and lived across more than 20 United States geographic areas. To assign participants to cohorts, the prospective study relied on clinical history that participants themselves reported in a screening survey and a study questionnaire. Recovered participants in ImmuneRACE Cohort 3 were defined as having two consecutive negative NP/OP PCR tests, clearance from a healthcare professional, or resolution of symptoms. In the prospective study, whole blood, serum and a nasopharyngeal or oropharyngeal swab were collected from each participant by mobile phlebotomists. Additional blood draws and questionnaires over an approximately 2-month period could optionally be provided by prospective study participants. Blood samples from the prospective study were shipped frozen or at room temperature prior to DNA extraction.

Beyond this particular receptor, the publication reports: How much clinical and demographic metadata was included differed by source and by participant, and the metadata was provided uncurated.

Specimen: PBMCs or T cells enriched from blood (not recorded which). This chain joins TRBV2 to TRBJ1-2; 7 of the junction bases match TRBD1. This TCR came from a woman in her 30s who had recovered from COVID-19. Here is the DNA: TGTGCCACCGAGTTGGGGCAGGGGGTAGGCTACACCTTC. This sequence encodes CATELGQGVGYTF.